This is a list of T cell receptor beta chains from one sample in a study of CXCR3-negative and CXCR3-positive naive CD8 T cells. TCRdb reworked the 5' RACE reads into one entry per CDR3 protein, no DNA. The sample has about 38,000 distinct CDR3 sequences; the top ten hold 13% to 15%. Material: memory CD8+ T cells from blood. These receptors were collected from a human donor in good health. Some clones in this sample may be carry-over from other donors' samples. Each CDR3 is given with its conserved first and last residue. Some rows mark clone size as missing; the rest say once, few, many or name a class of expanded clone.

j_call,v_call,clone_size,cdr3_aa
TRBJ1-1,TRBV29-1,-,CSVDFGDRFVLNTEAFF
TRBJ2-2,TRBV7-9,-,CASSFSGTEIGELFF
TRBJ2-7,TRBV19,-,CASRTTAYNSYEQYF
TRBJ1-6,TRBV29-1,-,CSVRGTGPNSPLHF
TRBJ2-2,TRBV7-3,-,CASSPDRAGELFF
TRBJ1-1,TRBV6-5,-,CASSYFWRGTNTEAFF
TRBJ2-5,TRBV7-3,-,CASSLGGQGLGETQYF
TRBJ2-2,TRBV29-1,-,CSVEDRIGLFF
TRBJ2-1,TRBV28,-,CASSLGVYEQFF
TRBJ2-5,TRBV4-3,-,CASSQDHVAGMGQETQYF
TRBJ1-1,TRBV12-2,-,CASSNSVIEEAFF
TRBJ2-4,TRBV5-6,-,CASSFNPEGGNIQYF
TRBJ2-1,TRBV27,-,CASSPGLAGGNEQFF
TRBJ2-7,TRBV2,-,CASKTEPGEYEQYF
TRBJ1-1,TRBV6-2/TRBV6-3,-,CASSYLGPNTEAFF
TRBJ2-1,TRBV6-1,-,CASSERLAGYNEQFF
TRBJ2-7,TRBV7-2,-,CASSFARFSYEKYF
TRBJ2-1,TRBV12-3/TRBV12-4,-,CASSPRVDEQFF
TRBJ2-1,TRBV12-3/TRBV12-4,-,CASRSSGEGGEGYNEQFF
TRBJ2-5,TRBV7-3,-,CASSGGGTDKETQYF
TRBJ2-1,TRBV29-1,-,CSVEESGRHNEQFF
TRBJ2-1,TRBV28,-,CASSLFRGGDEQFF
TRBJ1-2,TRBV15,-,CATSRTPGRYGYTF
TRBJ2-1,TRBV28,-,CASTSSSYNEQFF
TRBJ2-2,TRBV13,-,CASSAPGELFF
TRBJ2-1,TRBV5-5,-,CASSLSYVASGGLSSYNEQFF
TRBJ1-1,TRBV7-6,-,CASSLSTGLNTEAFF
TRBJ1-1,TRBV29-1,-,CSVKAWNTEAFF
TRBJ2-7,TRBV6-2/TRBV6-3,-,CASSTPWGAHSYEQYF
TRBJ2-7,TRBV6-1,-,CASSESGTGGYEQYF
TRBJ2-1,TRBV7-2,-,CASSLPLGFPSYNEQFF
TRBJ2-5,TRBV28,-,CASIPRDIVQTQYF
TRBJ2-7,TRBV7-9,medium-sized,CASSPSGAHEQYF
TRBJ1-2,TRBV9,-,CASSAGRQDGYTF
TRBJ2-7,TRBV29-1,-,CSVEYGQGSYEQYF
TRBJ2-7,TRBV20-1,-,CSARFRTSYEQYF
TRBJ2-2,TRBV20-1,-,CSAGGIQTGELFF
TRBJ1-2,TRBV15,-,CATSYVGLPNYGYTF
TRBJ2-1,TRBV3-1,-,CASSLGFRDLYNEQFF
TRBJ2-5,TRBV7-6,-,CASSVDWDPSETQYF
TRBJ2-3,TRBV6-4,-,CASSAGNTDTQYF
TRBJ2-2,TRBV6-5,-,CASKLGNTGELFF
TRBJ2-3,TRBV6-2/TRBV6-3,-,CASSYGKGTDTQYF
TRBJ2-1,TRBV7-3,-,CASSQEEGSTYNEQFF
TRBJ2-7,TRBV20-1,-,CSAPAEASGEQYF
TRBJ2-3,TRBV20-1,-,CSARDWSYEEYF
TRBJ1-1,TRBV12-3/TRBV12-4,-,CASSTDRVTEAFF